The clone carrying this T cell receptor beta chain was found a few times. Antigen: not known. Primed by a sample-barcoded 5' primer and a J-beta primer mix, a second PCR proceeded for about 6 to 11 cycles. TCRdb reprocessed the 5' RACE reads with MiXCR, giving one entry per CDR3 protein. The sample carries over 1.5 million distinct CDR3 sequences, roughly 52% recorded once. Germline V gene lookup returns CDR1 SGHDT and CDR2 YYEEEE. The CDR3 is made up of 15 amino acids. With 2 bases removed from V and 6 bases from J, the gap between germline ends came to 15 bases. This specimen comes from a study of blood T cells in healthy people across ages. General observations from the study: Roughly linear age-related decline in beta diversity appeared, significant by age 40.

The chain recombines TRBV5-6 with TRBJ1-5, with a tentative D call TRBD1 (5 bases). The sample was blood. The sequence was obtained from a woman aged 40 to 55 in good health. Here the CDR3 reads CASSFSSAGSQPQHF. DNA for the CDR3: TGTGCCAGCAGCTTCTCGTCGGCAGGGAGTCAGCCCCAGCATTTT. Supplemented by reference TRBV5-6 and TRBJ1-5, the full variable domain reads DAGVTQSPTHLIKTRGQQVTLRCSPKSGHDTVSWYQQALGQGPQFIFQYYEEEERQRGNFPDRFSGHQFPNYSSELNVNALLLGDSALYLCASSFSSAGSQPQHFGDGTRLSIL.